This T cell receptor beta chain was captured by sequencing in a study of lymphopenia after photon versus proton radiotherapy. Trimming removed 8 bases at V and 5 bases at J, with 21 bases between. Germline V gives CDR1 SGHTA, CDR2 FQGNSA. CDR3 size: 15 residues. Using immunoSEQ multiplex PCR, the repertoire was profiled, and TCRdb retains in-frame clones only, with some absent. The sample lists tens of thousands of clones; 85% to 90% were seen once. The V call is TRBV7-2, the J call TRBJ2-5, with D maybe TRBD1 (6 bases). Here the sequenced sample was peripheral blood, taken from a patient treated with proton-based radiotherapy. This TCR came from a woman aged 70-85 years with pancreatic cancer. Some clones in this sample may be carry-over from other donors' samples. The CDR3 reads CASELMGHLGETQYF. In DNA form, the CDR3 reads TGTGCCAGCGAGCTTATGGGACATTTAGGGGAGACCCAGTACTTC.